This paragraph covers one T cell receptor beta chain sequence. Its antigen remains unidentified. Trimming at V came to 5 bases and at J to 2 bases, leaving 10 bases not matched to a gene. CDR1 is MNHNS and CDR2 is SASEGT in the germline V gene. This CDR3 comprises 17 residues. This entry belongs to a study of vaccination and CD4 T cells after COVID-19. Across the whole study: There were six male and four female convalescents, and two of them were Hispanic. A median of around 110 days (range 35 to 161) separated diagnosis from post-COVID sampling.

Cultured CD4+ T cell DNA underwent sequencing with the Oncomine TCR Beta short-read assay. TCRdb independently ran MiXCR on the PCR reads; one entry per CDR3 protein. The data hold fewer than 15,000 distinct CDR3 sequences, with about 61% observed a single time. Stated treatment: approximately nine-day PBMC culture with coronavirus spike peptide pools or control peptides (ViraFEST assay). The clonotype was recovered from a human donor who had recovered from COVID-19. V gene TRBV6-1 combines with J gene TRBJ2-3; 10 positions agree with TRBD2. The material sequenced was CD4+ T cells from blood, cultured in vitro, taken before SARS-CoV-2 vaccination. CDR3 nucleotides: TGTGCCAGCAGTCGATACTGGACTAGCGGCAACACAGATACGCAGTATTTT. This encodes CASSRYWTSGNTDTQYF.